These 17 T cell receptor beta chains share one sample of origin, sequenced in a study of blood T cell repertoires in COVID-19. Here immunoSEQ multiplex PCR was the method, and the copy in TCRdb shows in-frame clones only, minus some. The sample holds about 36,000 clones, about 82% seen once. Sequencing input: peripheral blood. Receptors originate from a human donor in a cohort sampled during active COVID-19.

The V call is TRBV25-1, the J call TRBJ1-2; possible D gene TRBD1, 5 bases. This CDR3 is 14 amino acids long. V lost 4 bases, J lost 3 bases, and 12 bases lay in between. Germline CDR1 and CDR2: MGHDK and SYGVNS. CDR3 coding DNA: TGTGCCAGCAGTGGGGGCCCCGGGTACTATGGCTACACCTTC. It translates to CASSGGPGYYGYTF.

CDR3 sequence reads: CASSPGRRAANEKLFF. The CDR3 DNA reads as TGTGCCAGCAGCCCGGGCAGGAGGGCGGCTAATGAAAAACTGTTTTTT. The chain carries TRBV11-2 and TRBJ1-4; D gene uncertain. The CDR3 has 16 amino acids. V dropped 5 bases and J dropped 3 bases, with 16 bases sitting between them. Germline V gene lookup returns CDR1 SGHAT and CDR2 FQNNGV.

The gene calls are TRBV7-8 and TRBJ1-4; D gene uncertain. Germline V lookup: CDR1 SGHVS, CDR2 FQNEAQ. The CDR3 is 15 residues long. Trimming shortened V by 5 bases and J by 0 bases, and 10 bases separated the two germline ends. The CDR3 here is CASSMSGATNEKLFF. The CDR3 region has the DNA TGTGCCAGCAGCATGTCCGGGGCAACTAATGAAAAACTGTTTTTT. The entire variable domain, with the rest obtained from reference TRBV7-8 and TRBJ1-4, is as follows: GAGVSQSPRYKVAKRGQDVALRCDPISGHVSLFWYQQALGQGPEFLTYFQNEAQLDKSGLPSDRFFAERPEGSVSTLKIQRTQQEDSAVYLCASSMSGATNEKLFFGSGTQLSVL.

This chain links TRBV27 with TRBJ2-7; D not resolved. V lost 10 bases and J 1 base, leaving 5 bases between the germline ends. Per the germline V gene, CDR1 is MNHEY and CDR2 is SMNVEV (reference sequence). The CDR3 has 10 residues. The CDR3 spells CANMSYEQYF. The CDR3 DNA reads as TGTGCCAACATGTCCTACGAGCAGTACTTC.

This rearrangement joins TRBV6-5 to TRBJ1-6; 7 bases are shared with TRBD1. The germline V gene encodes CDR1 MNHEY and CDR2 SVGAGI. This CDR3 comprises 12 residues. Germline trimming cut 7 bases from V and 9 bases from J; bases unmatched to any gene: 3. Here the CDR3 reads CASKQGISPLHF. The CDR3 region has the DNA TGTGCCAGCAAACAGGGGATTTCACCCCTCCACTTT.

V gene TRBV3-1 (or the pseudogene TRBV3-2) combines with J gene TRBJ1-2; 10 nucleotides agree with TRBD1. Germline V gene sequence: CDR1 LGHDT, CDR2 YNNKEL (reference sequence). Trimming took 5 bases from V and 6 from J; bases not matched to a gene: 9. This CDR3 contains 15 residues. The CDR3 spells CASSERQGARNGYTF. DNA of the CDR3: TGTGCCAGCAGCGAAAGACAGGGGGCGAGAAATGGCTACACCTTC.

This clone appeared once. V and J are TRBV3-1 (or the pseudogene TRBV3-2) and TRBJ1-2; D is undetermined. This CDR3 contains 15 residues. V was cut by 4 bases and J by 2 bases, with 14 bases left in between. Looked up from germline, CDR1 is LGHDT and CDR2 is YNNKEL (reference sequence). CDR3 residues: CASSPSRPGNYGYTF. In DNA form, the CDR3 reads TGTGCCAGCAGCCCAAGTCGGCCGGGGAACTATGGCTACACCTTC.

The gene calls are TRBV7-3 and TRBJ1-1, with D possibly TRBD1 on 6 matching bases. Deletions cut 4 bases from V and 0 bases from J, with 15 bases between. The CDR3 has 16 amino acids. Per the germline V gene, CDR1 is SGHTA and CDR2 is FQGTGA. The CDR3 DNA is TGTGCCAGCAGCTACGGGGGGCAGGCCATGAACACTGAAGCTTTCTTT. This translates into CASSYGGQAMNTEAFF.

This clone was detected only a few times. The chain carries TRBV3-1 (or the pseudogene TRBV3-2) and TRBJ1-1; D may be TRBD1 (5 bases). This CDR3 is 12 amino acids long. V was shortened by 0 bases and J by 11 bases, with 10 bases between the two germline ends. The germline V gene has CDR1 LGHDT and CDR2 YNNKEL (reference sequence). The CDR3 loop is CASSQDVGRAFF. The CDR3 bases are TGTGCCAGCAGCCAAGATGTGGGGCGGGCTTTCTTT.

The V call is TRBV12-3 or TRBV12-4, the J call TRBJ2-3; D is unclear. The CDR3 contains 12 residues. With 7 bases removed from V and 0 bases from J, the gap between germline ends came to 5 bases. CDR3 in DNA: TGTGCCAGCACGAGTAGCACAGATACGCAGTATTTT. This sequence encodes CASTSSTDTQYF.

The V call is TRBV5-1, the J call TRBJ2-7; 8 positions match TRBD2. The CDR3 totals 13 residues. V lost 5 bases, J lost 3 bases, and 4 bases stayed unmatched. The germline V gene encodes CDR1 SGHRS and CDR2 YFSETQ. Here the CDR3 reads CASRSGGLYEQYF. The CDR3 bases are TGCGCCAGCAGAAGCGGGGGTCTCTACGAGCAGTACTTC.

The J gene is TRBJ1-4, the V gene TRBV4-2; D might be TRBD1 (5 bases). Germline lookup yields CDR1 LGHNA and CDR2 YNFKEQ. This CDR3 comprises 16 residues. V lost 0 bases and J lost 0, with 8 bases in between. The CDR3 is CASSQEAGTTNEKLFF. CDR3 nucleotides: TGTGCCAGCAGCCAAGAGGCAGGGACAACTAATGAAAAACTGTTTTTT.

This clone was picked up one time. This chain connects TRBV7-9 to TRBJ1-4, with 7 bases fitting TRBD1. CDR1 SEHNR and CDR2 FQNEAQ come from the germline V gene (reference sequence). The CDR3 contains 15 residues. After removal of 5 bases from V and 5 bases from J, the junction contained 8 bases not matched to a gene. The CDR3: CASSPVGTENEKLFF. The CDR3, as DNA: TGTGCCAGCAGCCCCGTGGGGACAGAAAATGAAAAACTGTTTTTT.

This rearrangement joins TRBV3-1 (or the pseudogene TRBV3-2) to TRBJ2-5, with D unresolved. CDR1 and CDR2 from the germline V gene are LGHDT and YNNKEL (reference sequence). The V gene lost 4 bases and the J gene lost 3 bases, with 3 bases spanning the gap. CDR3 size: 11 residues. For the CDR3, the DNA is TGTGCCAGCAGCCTAAAAGAGACCCAGTACTTC. Its protein product is CASSLKETQYF.

This rearrangement joins TRBV19 to TRBJ1-4; 9 positions agree with TRBD1. Per germline, CDR1 LNHDA and CDR2 SQIVND (reference sequence). Trimming removed 7 bases from V and 2 bases from J; junction bases left unmatched: 14. The CDR3 contains 18 residues. CDR3: CASTSPPGQGVTNEKLFF. CDR3 nucleotide sequence: TGTGCCAGTACCTCACCCCCGGGACAGGGAGTCACTAATGAAAAACTGTTTTTT.

Only one count was recorded for this clone. Other nucleotide sequences in the sample specify the same CDR3. The chain couples TRBV2 to TRBJ2-3, with TRBD1 matching over 9 bases. This CDR3 is 16 amino acids long. CDR1 SNHLY and CDR2 FYNNEI come from the germline V gene. V lost 2 bases, J lost 0 bases, and 3 bases stayed unmatched. CDR3 in amino acids: CASSERDRASTDTQYF. The CDR3 DNA is TGTGCCAGCAGTGAAAGGGACAGGGCTAGCACAGATACGCAGTATTTT.

For the CDR3, the DNA is TGTGCCTGGAGACTAGCGGGGGGAAGGACCGGGGAGCTGTTTTTT. As protein: CAWRLAGGRTGELFF. This rearrangement joins TRBV30 to TRBJ2-2, with TRBD2 identical over 12 bases. This CDR3 is built from 15 residues. The trim removed 3 bases at V and 5 bases at J, leaving 4 bases unmatched. Germline-derived CDR1 and CDR2 are GTSNPN and SVGIG (reference sequence).